This record concerns one TCR beta chain sequence. The antigen this receptor binds is unknown. Within one base of it there is no much larger clone, and no base qualities were kept. The CDR3 regions of human TCRbeta chains were analyzed by immunosequencing. In the paper's pipeline: TCRs in the repertoires were matched against a reference library of SARS-CoV-2-specific TCRs that had been generated with the MIRA antigen-specificity platform. Breadth was defined as the fraction of unique TCRs that were SARS-CoV-2-associated. Depth was defined as the fraction of total T cells that were SARS-CoV-2-associated. Using the MIRA data, each spike-specific TCR was assigned both to the spike region to which the TCR was reactive and to a CD4 or CD8 class. Log10-transformed breadth and depth values were compared by one-way ANOVA with Sidak's multiple comparisons tests. The table comes from immuneACCESS by way of TCRdb, which keeps in-frame sequences with V and J called. Part of the clones is missing from these tables; in studies checked, under half for an unresolved V gene and the rest for unknown reasons. V, J and clone size derive from that table, while D and trimming were established from the DNA sequence. The sample includes more than 70,000 clones, with approximately 90% observed a single time. 1% to 1.5% of the sample goes to the ten largest clones.

This sample's time point label indicates: about 28 days (+/-7) after the second vaccine dose. AZD1222 recipients whose second dose came at about 4 weeks and those whose second dose came at about 12 weeks were combined into one group, since spike-specific TCR depth and breadth did not differ between the two schedules. Samples from vaccinated people were obtained from the UK trials COV001 and COV002, which included a single-blind randomized controlled phase 2/3 trial of AZD1222 (ChAdOx1 nCoV-19) in healthy adults. For TCRbeta chain sequencing, PBMC samples from trial participants were taken at day 0 and at day 28 after the second dose. The data stem from a study of T cell responses to AZD1222 COVID-19 vaccine (dated by TCRdb to the early 2020s). For the wider study: TCR sequencing was performed for 230 to 250 trial participants, of whom about 200 were given two doses of AZD1222 and around 25 were given two doses of MenACWY control vaccine. Enrollment into the trials was organized by age into subgroups of 18-55, 56-69 and 70-plus years, and those subgroups contained roughly 140, 27 and 60 TCR-sequenced participants, respectively. Summary of the overall study and its limitations: Because no day 14 peak-response samples were available, repertoires were characterized only after the peak T cell response. Reportedly, almost half of the unique spike-specific TCRs recognized epitopes lying outside the regions that are mutated in the B.1.351 and B.1.1.7 variants. Most participants were white British and females outnumbered males, and the authors suggested that clonal diversity may have been underestimated. The vaccine-associated CD4 TCRs covered the entire spike protein, and the dominant responses fell in regions 160-218 and 743-854. In the small 56-69-year group, the increase in depth fell short of significance, most likely because of low power. A significant rise in spike-specific TCR breadth and depth was observed after two AZD1222 doses relative to day 0 and relative to MenACWY recipients. Conclusions about previously exposed vaccinees were limited because only six AZD1222 recipients were SARS-CoV-2 seropositive at baseline.

CDR1 and CDR2 are read off the germline V gene as SGHTA and FQGTGA. The CDR3 runs 16 residues from the cysteine to the phenylalanine. Only the CDR3 DNA stays, 48 bases, in frame from base 1. V sheds 3 bases and J sheds 5 bases, leaving 17 bases between their ends. The sequence is built from TRBV7-3 and TRBJ2-1; TRBD2 is perhaps the D gene, given 6 matching bases. This TCR came from an adult who received the AZD1222 COVID-19 vaccine. Sample: peripheral blood, taken 28 days after the second AZD1222 dose. CDR3 protein: CASSLSVSGAHNEQFF. The DNA is TGTGCCAGCAGCTTGTCAGTTTCGGGAGCCCACAATGAGCAGTTCTTC.